Presented here are 29 T cell receptor beta chains from one specimen sequenced in a study of T cell responses to AZD1222 COVID-19 vaccine. Assay: immunoSEQ multiplex PCR; the TCRdb copy retains only in-frame clones and omits some. The data hold over 60,000 clones, with around nine tenths observed a single time. The source was peripheral blood, collected 28 days after the second dose of the MenACWY control vaccine. These receptors came from an adult who received the MenACWY meningococcal vaccine as a control.

DNA of the CDR3: TGCGCCAGCAGCCTGACAGGGAACGGGAATTCACCCCTCCACTTT. Its translation: CASSLTGNGNSPLHF. The chain employs TRBV4-3 and TRBJ1-6, with 7 positions matching TRBD1. The CDR3 contains 15 residues. CDR1 LGHNA and CDR2 YSLEER come from the germline V gene. V lost 4 bases and J lost 7; bases outside the gene matches: 7.

V usage is TRBV27 and J usage is TRBJ1-1; 7 bases fit TRBD1. V shed 7 bases, J shed 5 bases, and the junction held 13 bases outside the gene matches. The CDR3 has 15 residues. Germline V gene data show CDR1 as MNHEY and CDR2 as SMNVEV (reference sequence). In nucleotides, the CDR3 is TGTGCCAGCATAAGGGGGCGCGGATCGTGGACTGAAGCTTTCTTT. Its protein is CASIRGRGSWTEAFF.

The chain employs TRBV28 and TRBJ2-5; the match to TRBD2 covers 7 bases. The CDR3 loop spans 15 amino acids. V was clipped by 5 bases and J by 0 bases; unmatched bases: 6. Germline V gene sequence: CDR1 MDHEN, CDR2 SYDVKM. The CDR3 protein is CASSRGRANQETQYF. CDR3 DNA: TGTGCCAGCAGTAGAGGGAGGGCCAACCAAGAGACCCAGTACTTC.

CDR3 sequence: CASSSGIEQFF. The CDR3 bases are TGTGCCAGCAGTTCAGGCATTGAGCAGTTCTTC. The chain joins TRBV12-3 or TRBV12-4 to TRBJ2-1; D is unresolved. This CDR3 region has 11 residues. V lost 4 bases to trimming and J lost 9 bases, with 7 bases between them.

This clone was recorded once. The chain links TRBV5-1 to TRBJ1-2; D might be TRBD1 (6 bases). Trimming shortened V by 0 bases and J by 4 bases, and 10 bases separated the two germline ends. This CDR3 contains 14 residues. Germline V CDR1 and CDR2: SGHRS, YFSETQ. CDR3 bases: TGCGCCAGCAGCTTGGGGGTCAGGGGCTATGGCTACACCTTC. Translating it yields CASSLGVRGYGYTF.

The J gene is TRBJ2-4, the V gene TRBV6-5, with 7 bases lining up with TRBD2. CDR1 is MNHEY, CDR2 SVGAGI, per germline. The CDR3 sequence is 15 residues long. The trim removed 5 bases at V and 5 bases at J, leaving 9 bases unmatched. The CDR3 nucleotides read TGTGCCAGCAGTCGCTACGGCGGGAGCCAAAACATTCAGTACTTC. Protein sequence: CASSRYGGSQNIQYF.

The rearrangement joins TRBV11-2 to TRBJ1-2, with a possible D match to TRBD1 (5 bases). V was shortened by 3 bases and J by 4 bases, with 9 bases between the two germline ends. Germline V CDR1 and CDR2: SGHAT, FQNNGV. The CDR3 contains 13 residues. In DNA, the CDR3 is TGTGCCAGCAGCTTTGGGACGTCCTATGGCTACACCTTC. Its translation is CASSFGTSYGYTF. Full variable domain (missing parts from reference TRBV11-2 and TRBJ1-2): EAGVAQSPRYKIIEKRQSVAFWCNPISGHATLYWYQQILGQGPKLLIQFQNNGVVDDSQLPKDRFSAERLKGVDSTLKIQPAKLEDSAVYLCASSFGTSYGYTFGSGTRLTVV.

This clone has a single count. The chain uses TRBV28 and TRBJ1-2; D is ambiguous. The germline CDR1 and CDR2 sequences are MDHEN and SYDVKM. V was pared by 7 bases and J by 1 base, with 13 bases between. The CDR3 is made up of 14 amino acids. CDR3 nucleotides: TGTGCCAGCACCGCATCGACACTTAACTATGGCTACACCTTC. It specifies CASTASTLNYGYTF.

This clone was seen just once. The chain uses TRBV9 and TRBJ2-3, with TRBD2 matching over 14 bases. The ends lost 4 bases at V and 3 bases at J; junction bases unmatched: 7. Germline assignment: CDR1 SGDLS and CDR2 YYNGEE. The CDR3 totals 17 residues. CDR3 residues: CASSSQTSGGATDTQYF. CDR3 DNA sequence: TGTGCCAGCAGCTCCCAGACTAGCGGGGGGGCGACAGATACGCAGTATTTT.

The chain uses TRBV7-2 and TRBJ2-3; D gene unclear. The length of the CDR3 is 15 residues. The germline V gene encodes CDR1 SGHTA and CDR2 FQGNSA. Trimming took off 1 base at V and 2 bases at J, with 10 bases between the two ends. CDR3 region: CASSLVFAVTDTQYF. CDR3 in DNA: TGTGCCAGCAGCTTAGTCTTTGCGGTCACAGATACGCAGTATTTT. The full variable domain, its missing parts supplied by reference TRBV7-2 and TRBJ2-3, is GAGVSQSPSNKVTEKGKDVELRCDPISGHTALYWYRQSLGQGLEFLIYFQGNSAPDKSGLPSDRFSAERTGGSVSTLTIQRTQQEDSAVYLCASSLVFAVTDTQYFGPGTRLTVL.

The chain employs TRBV18 and TRBJ2-2, with 9 bases identical to TRBD2. CDR3 length: 18 residues. The J segment lost 4 bases and the V segment lost 3 bases, leaving 12 bases of the junction unmatched. Germline assignment: CDR1 KGHSH and CDR2 LQKENI. CDR3 sequence (DNA): TGTGCCAGCTCACCGGGTAGCGGGGGAGACGGAGGCACCGGGGAGCTGTTTTTT. Translation: CASSPGSGGDGGTGELFF.

This sequence joins TRBV4-2 and TRBJ2-7; D may correspond to TRBD1 or TRBD2 (5 bases each). The V end was cut by 0 bases, the J end by 0 bases, with 18 bases between. Germline CDR1 LGHNA, CDR2 YNFKEQ. The length of the CDR3 is 18 residues. The CDR3 here is CASSQERAGTGSSYEQYF. CDR3 DNA: TGTGCCAGCAGCCAAGAACGGGCCGGGACGGGAAGCTCCTACGAGCAGTACTTC.

CDR3 protein: CASSSPWGGTANTGELFF. In DNA form, the CDR3 reads TGCGCCAGCAGCTCCCCGTGGGGAGGGACCGCGAACACCGGGGAGCTGTTTTTT. The V and J genes are TRBV5-1 and TRBJ2-2, with 7 bases aligning to TRBD2. Germline loops: CDR1 SGHRS, CDR2 YFSETQ. Germline trimming cut 3 bases from V and 0 bases from J; bases unmatched to any gene: 11. The CDR3 is 18 residues long.

The chain combines TRBV5-1 with TRBJ1-5; D might be TRBD1 (5 bases). V lost 3 bases and J lost 11, with 18 bases in between. The V gene's germline CDR1 is SGHRS and CDR2 YFSETQ. The CDR3 is 14 residues long. The CDR3 nucleotides are TGCGCCAGCAGCTCGGCCGTAGGGACGGGGGCCCAGCATTTT. This codes for CASSSAVGTGAQHF.

The V call is TRBV4-1, the J call TRBJ1-2; 9 bases match TRBD1. Per germline, CDR1 MGHRA and CDR2 YSYEKL. The CDR3 spans 19 residues. With V trimmed by 4 bases and J by 2 bases, 17 bases remained unmatched. This chain's CDR3 is CASSRKTGGPNILNYGYTF. The CDR3 DNA reads TGCGCCAGCAGCCGAAAAACAGGGGGCCCTAATATTTTGAACTATGGCTACACCTTC.

V usage is TRBV6-6 and J usage is TRBJ2-6, with no clear D. The CDR3 covers 21 residues. Looked up from germline, CDR1 is MNHNY and CDR2 is SVGAGI (reference sequence). V was clipped by 7 bases and J by 1 base, with 29 bases between them. CDR3: CASTRLLLTAPARSGANVLTF. The CDR3 DNA sequence: TGTGCCAGCACTCGGTTGCTTCTTACGGCCCCAGCTCGGTCTGGGGCCAACGTCCTGACTTTC.

The V gene is TRBV7-2, the J gene TRBJ2-1; 8 bases map to TRBD2. V dropped 3 bases and J dropped 6; count of bases not matched to a gene: 7. This CDR3 has 15 amino acids. CDR1 SGHTA and CDR2 FQGNSA come from the germline V gene. CDR3 in amino acids: CASSFKAGDFNEQFF. The DNA of the CDR3 is TGTGCCAGCAGCTTTAAAGCGGGGGACTTCAATGAGCAGTTCTTC. The full variable domain, in which reference TRBV7-2 and TRBJ2-1 provide the parts outside the CDR3, is GAGVSQSPSNKVTEKGKDVELRCDPISGHTALYWYRQSLGQGLEFLIYFQGNSAPDKSGLPSDRFSAERTGGSVSTLTIQRTQQEDSAVYLCASSFKAGDFNEQFFGPGTRLTVL.

V usage is TRBV7-2 and J usage is TRBJ2-7; 9 bases map to TRBD1. CDR1 is SGHTA and CDR2 is FQGNSA in the germline V gene. The CDR3 has 14 residues. The J segment lost 4 bases and the V segment lost 5 bases, leaving 6 bases of the junction unmatched. The CDR3 loop reads CASSHRQGGYEQYF. In nucleotides, the CDR3 is TGTGCCAGCAGCCACCGACAGGGGGGATACGAGCAGTACTTC. Full variable domain (rest looked up from reference TRBV7-2 and TRBJ2-7): GAGVSQSPSNKVTEKGKDVELRCDPISGHTALYWYRQSLGQGLEFLIYFQGNSAPDKSGLPSDRFSAERTGGSVSTLTIQRTQQEDSAVYLCASSHRQGGYEQYFGPGTRLTVT.

The chain combines TRBV13 with TRBJ2-6; TRBD1 aligns across 9 bases. CDR3 length: 18 amino acids. CDR1 is PRHDT and CDR2 is FYEKMQ in the germline V gene (reference sequence). V trimming: 5 bases; J trimming: 0 bases; junction bases outside the gene matches: 8. The CDR3 is CASSIRTGVVSGANVLTF. Here the CDR3 DNA reads TGTGCCAGCAGCATAAGGACAGGGGTGGTCTCTGGGGCCAACGTCCTGACTTTC. The full variable domain, with the rest looked up from reference TRBV13 and TRBJ2-6, is AAGVIQSPRHLIKEKRETATLKCYPIPRHDTVYWYQQGPGQDPQFLISFYEKMQSDKGSIPDRFSAQQFSDYHSELNMSSLELGDSALYFCASSIRTGVVSGANVLTFGAGSRLTVL.

This clone was observed a single time. CDR3 bases: TGTGCCAGCTCACCACCGGGACAGACCTCTAATGAAAAACTGTTTTTT. Translating it yields CASSPPGQTSNEKLFF. The J gene is TRBJ1-4, the V gene TRBV18; 7 bases are a match to TRBD1. Looked up from germline, CDR1 is KGHSH and CDR2 is LQKENI. The V and J ends lost 0 bases and 3 bases, in that order; junction bases with no gene match: 4. The CDR3 is made up of 16 amino acids.

This clone came up once. J is TRBJ1-2 and V is TRBV10-3; D gene uncertain. Trimming pared 0 bases from V and 2 bases from J, leaving 4 bases between. In germline, CDR1 is ENHRY, CDR2 SYGVKD. This CDR3 is built from 13 residues. The CDR3 sequence: CAISESRNYGYTF. The CDR3 DNA reads as TGTGCCATCAGTGAGTCCAGGAACTATGGCTACACCTTC.

The chain has TRBV28 and TRBJ2-7; D is unresolved. Germline-derived CDR1 and CDR2 are MDHEN and SYDVKM. The CDR3 covers 14 residues. The V and J ends lost 6 bases and 0 bases respectively, with 12 bases between them. The CDR3 DNA sequence: TGTGCCAGCAGCATACCCCAGGACTCCTACGAGCAGTACTTC. Its protein product is CASSIPQDSYEQYF.

The chain links TRBV18 to TRBJ2-7; D possibly matches TRBD1 or TRBD2 (5 bases each). From germline, CDR1 is KGHSH and CDR2 LQKENI. The V gene lost 0 bases and the J gene lost 7 bases, with 13 bases spanning the gap. There are 14 residues in the CDR3. The CDR3 loop is CASSPPGVESEQYF. The CDR3 DNA reads TGTGCCAGCTCACCACCGGGGGTAGAATCTGAGCAGTACTTC.

The chain joins TRBV25-1 to TRBJ1-1, with a weak D call TRBD1 (6 bases). From germline, CDR1 is MGHDK and CDR2 SYGVNS. The CDR3 length is 14 residues. V lost 6 bases, J lost 3 bases, and 14 bases lay in between. In DNA, the CDR3 is TGTGCCAGCAGAGAACAGGGCGGGTACACTGAAGCTTTCTTT. Protein sequence: CASREQGGYTEAFF. Supplemented by reference TRBV25-1 and TRBJ1-1, the full variable domain reads EADIYQTPRYLVIGTGKKITLECSQTMGHDKMYWYQQDPGMELHLIHYSYGVNSTEKGDLSSESTVSRIRTEHFPLTLESARPSHTSQYLCASREQGGYTEAFFGQGTRLTVV.

The chain couples TRBV5-5 to TRBJ1-1; no definite D call. CDR1 SGHKS and CDR2 YYEKEE come from the germline V gene (reference sequence). The CDR3 extends over 17 amino acids. Trimming pared 0 bases from V and 5 bases from J, leaving 20 bases between. The CDR3 here is CASSLDNVGRRRTEAFF. CDR3 DNA sequence: TGTGCCAGCAGCTTGGACAACGTTGGCAGGAGGAGGACTGAAGCTTTCTTT.

In this sample, this clone turned up once. The chain combines TRBV28 with TRBJ2-7; D is ambiguous. Germline values: CDR1 MDHEN, CDR2 SYDVKM. The CDR3 consists of 15 residues. The germline V and J ends were trimmed by 6 bases and 2 bases, with 17 bases remaining between them. The DNA for the CDR3 is TGTGCCAGCAGCTCCTTCCCAAGGGTCCCCTACGAGCAGTACTTC. The encoded protein is CASSSFPRVPYEQYF.

The chain combines TRBV5-1 with TRBJ2-1, with D unresolved. The germline gives CDR1 SGHRS, CDR2 YFSETQ. This CDR3 region has 16 residues. Trimming left V 2 bases short and J 0 bases short, with 12 bases between. CDR3 sequence reads: CASSFLDGGSYNEQFF. As DNA, the CDR3 is TGCGCCAGCAGCTTTTTGGACGGCGGCTCCTACAATGAGCAGTTCTTC.

This clone was observed once. The chain uses TRBV5-4 and TRBJ2-7; 9 nucleotides agree with TRBD2. Germline values: CDR1 SGHNT, CDR2 YYREEE (reference sequence). This CDR3 is built from 14 residues. After removal of 2 bases from V and 6 bases from J, the junction contained 6 bases not matched to a gene. The CDR3 loop reads CASSFGGGASEQYF. CDR3 coding DNA: TGTGCCAGCAGCTTCGGCGGGGGGGCGTCCGAGCAGTACTTC.

This sequence joins TRBV7-2 and TRBJ1-4, with D possibly TRBD1 on 6 matching bases. The CDR3 sequence is 12 residues long. Germline V gene lookup returns CDR1 SGHTA and CDR2 FQGNSA. V lost 8 bases, J lost 8 bases, and 12 bases lay in between. The CDR3 loop reads CASSDDREKLFF. CDR3 nucleotides: TGTGCCAGCTCCGACGACAGGGAAAAACTGTTTTTT. The variable domain in full, with the rest retrieved from reference TRBV7-2 and TRBJ1-4, is GAGVSQSPSNKVTEKGKDVELRCDPISGHTALYWYRQSLGQGLEFLIYFQGNSAPDKSGLPSDRFSAERTGGSVSTLTIQRTQQEDSAVYLCASSDDREKLFFGSGTQLSVL.